This is a list of T cell receptor beta chains from one sample in a study of molecular identifiers for immune sequencing clone quantification. Each CDR3 protein gets one entry after TCRdb re-called the PCR reads with MiXCR. The sample consists of around 460,000 distinct CDR3 sequences, about a fifth of them appearing once. Sample: naive CD8+ T cells from blood, with Jurkat cell RNA spiked in. The source is a human donor in good health. Some libraries in this study had Jurkat cell RNA spiked in. The CDR3 runs from the conserved cysteine through the conserved F or W. The D gene is left open where the match is weak. Some rows mark clone size as missing; the rest say once, few, many or name a class of expanded clone.

cdr3_aa cdr3_nt d_call clone_size j_call v_call
CASSPPKRNQPQHF TGCGCCAGCAGCCCCCCCAAACGAAATCAGCCCCAGCATTTT NA NA TRBJ1-5 TRBV23-1
CAWSTGGNQPQHF TGTGCCTGGAGTACCGGGGGCAATCAGCCCCAGCATTTT NA many TRBJ1-5 TRBV30
CASSLYPGGTSYNEQFF TGTGCCAGCAGTTTATACCCGGGGGGGACTAGTTACAATGAGCAGTTCTTC TRBD2 NA TRBJ2-1 TRBV28
CASSQDSVISYEQYF TGCGCCAGCAGCCAAGATTCCGTAATCTCCTACGAGCAGTACTTC NA many TRBJ2-7 TRBV4-3
CASSLDTSTPGEQYF TGTGCCAGCAGCTTGGATACCTCTACTCCGGGGGAGCAGTACTTC NA NA TRBJ2-7 TRBV5-3
CSARDLDSRVANYGYTF TGCAGTGCTAGAGATCTCGACAGCAGGGTAGCTAACTATGGCTACACCTTC NA few TRBJ1-2 TRBV20-1
CASSQSPGGQVVGYEQYF TGCGCCAGCAGCCAATCACCTGGTGGACAGGTTGTTGGGTACGAGCAGTACTTC TRBD1 few TRBJ2-7 TRBV4-1
CASSPAPGQGASTYEQYF TGTGCCAGCAGCCCCGCACCCGGACAGGGGGCGTCGACCTACGAGCAGTACTTC TRBD1 few TRBJ2-7 TRBV11-2
CASSLGGNGPGELFF TGTGCCAGCAGCTTAGGCGGGAACGGGCCCGGGGAGCTGTTTTTT NA NA TRBJ2-2 TRBV7-9
CASSQGTGEGEQYF TGTGCCAGCAGCCAAGGGACAGGGGAGGGCGAGCAGTACTTC TRBD1 few TRBJ2-7 TRBV7-9
CASSQIGRGYGYTF TGCGCCAGCAGCCAGATTGGGAGGGGTTATGGCTACACCTTC NA NA TRBJ1-2 TRBV4-1
CASSLSSPRADTQYF TGTGCCAGCAGTTTAAGTAGCCCGAGGGCAGATACGCAGTATTTT NA many TRBJ2-3 TRBV12-3/TRBV12-4
CASSLGTADYGYTF TGTGCCAGCAGCTTAGGGACTGCTGACTATGGCTACACCTTC NA many TRBJ1-2 TRBV7-9
CSATARLRAFYEQYF TGCAGTGCTACAGCACGACTCAGGGCGTTTTACGAGCAGTACTTC NA NA TRBJ2-7 TRBV20-1
CASSRLQDINYGYTF TGTGCCAGTAGTAGATTACAGGACATCAACTATGGCTACACCTTC NA NA TRBJ1-2 TRBV19
CPPHLQETQYF TGTCCACCGCACCTCCAAGAGACCCAGTACTTC NA many TRBJ2-5 TRBV7-4
CSARRTGEAYNEQLF TGCAGTGCTAGAAGGACAGGGGAAGCCTACAATGAGCAGCTCTTC TRBD1 NA TRBJ2-1 TRBV20-1
CAWSVGGLGEQYF TGTGCCTGGAGTGTAGGCGGGTTGGGCGAGCAGTACTTC NA few TRBJ2-7 TRBV30
CASSFTSAGELFF TGCGCCAGCAGCTTTACTAGCGCCGGGGAGCTGTTTTTT TRBD2 NA TRBJ2-2 TRBV5-1
CASSGGGWNTEAFF TGTGCCAGCAGTGGGGGGGGCTGGAACACTGAAGCTTTCTTT NA many TRBJ1-1 TRBV2
CAISEPDVNTEAFF TGTGCCATCAGTGAGCCGGACGTGAACACTGAAGCTTTCTTT NA many TRBJ1-1 TRBV10-3
CASSDGVSLPGNTICF TGTGCCAGCAGCGATGGGGTCTCCCTACCTGGAAACACCATATGTTTT NA NA TRBJ1-3 TRBV9
CASSQDLGSAGELFF TGTGCCAGCAGCCAAGATTTGGGAAGTGCCGGGGAACTGTTTTTT NA NA TRBJ1-4 TRBV14
CASQELAGETGELFF TGTGCCAGCCAGGAGTTGGCGGGAGAAACCGGGGAGCTGTTTTTT TRBD2 many TRBJ2-2 TRBV19
CASSRGQGEKAYEQYF TGTGCCAGCAGTCGAGGACAGGGGGAGAAGGCCTACGAGCAGTACTTC TRBD1 many TRBJ2-7 TRBV28
CASSYPTESGANVLTF TGTGCCAGCAGCTACCCTACAGAGTCTGGGGCCAACGTCCTGACTTTC NA few TRBJ2-6 TRBV13
CASSLLTNEKLFF TGTGCCAGCAGTTTACTAACTAATGAAAAACTGTTTTTT NA few TRBJ1-4 TRBV27
CASSQRDSGGAPEQYF TGCGCCAGCAGCCAACGTGATAGCGGGGGGGCGCCCGAGCAGTACTTC TRBD2 few TRBJ2-7 TRBV4-1
CASSHPSGRAYEQYF TGTGCCAGCAGCCACCCTAGCGGGCGTGCCTACGAGCAGTACTTC TRBD2 many TRBJ2-7 TRBV7-2
CASSPARDRSLNTEAFF TGCGCCAGCAGCCCGGCCCGGGACAGGTCTCTGAACACTGAAGCTTTCTTT TRBD1 NA TRBJ1-1 TRBV4-3
CASSPQGVTGELFF TGTGCCAGCAGCCCCCAAGGGGTCACCGGGGAGCTGTTTTTT NA many TRBJ2-2 TRBV7-9
CASSPSSSWGSYNSPLHF TGTGCCAGCAGCCCTTCGTCGTCATGGGGCTCCTATAATTCACCCCTCCACTTT NA NA TRBJ1-6 TRBV12-3/TRBV12-4
CASRGQGGGYTF TGTGCCAGCAGGGGGCAGGGTGGCGGCTACACCTTC NA few TRBJ1-2 TRBV7-9
CASSSDISSGNTIYF TGTGCCAGCAGCTCCGACATCTCCTCTGGAAACACCATATATTTT NA many TRBJ1-3 TRBV7-2
CSGGTGSYEQYF TGCAGTGGTGGGACAGGCTCCTACGAGCAGTACTTC TRBD1 few TRBJ2-7 TRBV20-1
CASSSLAAYNEQFF TGTGCCAGCAGTTCACTAGCGGCCTACAATGAGCAGTTCTTC TRBD2 NA TRBJ2-1 TRBV27
CASSSIPGQGRTEASF TGTGCCAGCAGTTCAATCCCGGGACAGGGAAGGACTGAAGCTTCCTTT TRBD1 few TRBJ1-1 TRBV28
CASSPGSTSTDTQYF TGTGCCAGCAGCCCAGGGTCAACGAGCACAGATACGCAGTATTTT NA few TRBJ2-3 TRBV7-3
CASSLVLSSYNEQFF TGTGCCAGCAGCCTCGTATTAAGCTCCTACAATGAGCAGTTCTTC NA many TRBJ2-1 TRBV28
CSVVLAGGVDTQYF TGCAGCGTTGTATTGGCGGGAGGAGTAGATACGCAGTATTTT TRBD2 many TRBJ2-3 TRBV29-1
CASSYGLAGFPPTDTQYF TGTGCCAGCAGTTATGGACTAGCGGGTTTCCCCCCCACAGATACGCAGTATTTT TRBD2 few TRBJ2-3 TRBV2
CASSLSDRFTDTQYF TGTGCCAGCAGTTTATCGGACAGGTTCACAGATACGCAGTATTTT TRBD1 few TRBJ2-3 TRBV6-5
CASRQGAYTEAFF TGTGCCAGTAGACAGGGGGCGTATACTGAAGCTTTCTTT TRBD1 few TRBJ1-1 TRBV6-6
CASSAGGVGNQPQHF TGTGCCAGCAGCGCGGGGGGGGTTGGCAATCAGCCCCAGCATTTT NA NA TRBJ1-5 TRBV5-8
CASSTGQGAGTEAFF TGTGCCAGCAGCACCGGACAGGGGGCTGGCACTGAAGCTTTCTTT TRBD1 many TRBJ1-1 TRBV7-6
CASSLGYRATNEKLFF TGCGCCAGCAGCTTGGGGTACAGGGCGACTAATGAAAAACTGTTTTTT NA many TRBJ1-4 TRBV5-1
CASRGQNLNEQFF TGCGCCAGCAGGGGACAGAACCTCAATGAGCAGTTCTTC TRBD1 few TRBJ2-1 TRBV5-1
CSARALFGLAGEFTDTQYF TGCAGTGCTAGAGCCCTTTTCGGGCTAGCGGGAGAATTCACAGATACGCAGTATTTT TRBD2 few TRBJ2-3 TRBV20-1
CASSLDAGYSYEQYF TGTGCCAGCAGCTTAGATGCGGGTTACTCCTACGAGCAGTACTTC NA NA TRBJ2-7 TRBV7-2
CASSHGLASYEQYF TGCGCCAGCAGCCACGGACTAGCTTCCTACGAGCAGTACTTC TRBD2 many TRBJ2-7 TRBV4-1
CASSPSIYLDSQETQYF TGTGCCAGCAGCCCCTCCATTTACTTAGACAGCCAAGAGACCCAGTACTTC NA many TRBJ2-5 TRBV25-1
CAWKRTSPDTQYF TGTGCCTGGAAGCGGACTAGCCCAGATACGCAGTATTTT TRBD2 few TRBJ2-3 TRBV30
CARRALNEQFF TGTGCCAGGAGAGCTTTAAATGAGCAGTTCTTC NA NA TRBJ2-1 TRBV30
CASRLGLAVGELFF TGTGCCAGCAGGTTGGGACTAGCGGTCGGGGAGCTGTTTTTT TRBD2 NA TRBJ2-2 TRBV28
CASSYSRSAGDPSYEQYF TGTGCCAGCAGTTACTCGAGGTCAGCGGGAGATCCCTCCTACGAGCAGTACTTC TRBD2 NA TRBJ2-7 TRBV6-5
CASSPGQGLAYNEQFF TGTGCCAGTAGTCCCGGACAGGGACTAGCGTACAATGAGCAGTTCTTC TRBD2 few TRBJ2-1 TRBV19
CASSFFGDYNEQFF TGCGCCAGCAGCTTTTTCGGGGACTACAATGAGCAGTTCTTC NA few TRBJ2-1 TRBV4-3
CASSSFPPGAGTGELFF TGTGCCAGCAGCTCGTTTCCTCCGGGGGCGGGGACCGGGGAGCTGTTTTTT NA few TRBJ2-2 TRBV11-2
CASSVAGTSGGSTYNEQFF TGTGCCAGCAGCGTAGCTGGGACTAGCGGGGGGTCAACCTACAATGAGCAGTTCTTC TRBD2 NA TRBJ2-1 TRBV9